The 29 T cell receptor beta chains below come from one sample, sequenced in a study of blood T cells in healthy people across ages. PCR was performed a second time for roughly 7 to 12 cycles using a sample-barcoded 5' primer and a J-beta primer mix. TCRdb used MiXCR to reprocess the 5' RACE reads, holding one entry per CDR3 protein. In the table there are about 760,000 distinct CDR3 sequences, approximately 53% of which are singletons. Source material: blood. The source is a man in his forties or fifties in good health.

The chain joins TRBV4-3 to TRBJ2-7, with 10 bases that match TRBD2. V shed 4 bases, J shed 7 bases, and the junction held 10 bases outside the gene matches. This CDR3 spans 15 amino acids. Looked up from germline, CDR1 is LGHNA and CDR2 is YSLEER. In DNA, the CDR3 is TGCGCCAGCAGCCTCTATACTAGCGGGGCTTGTGAGCAGTACTTC. Translation gives CASSLYTSGACEQYF.

The chain combines TRBV5-5 with TRBJ2-5, with D maybe TRBD1 (7 bases). The J call may be wrong; the DNA end is better matched by TRBJ2-7. The CDR3 totals 14 residues. Germline V gene data show CDR1 as SGHKS and CDR2 as YYEKEE (reference sequence). The CDR3, as DNA: TGTGCCAGCAACCTACCAGGGGGGCCTCACGAGCAGTACTTC. Residues: CASNLPGGPHEQYF.

This clonotype was seen a handful of times. The V call is TRBV29-1, the J call TRBJ2-4; possible D gene TRBD2, 6 bases. TRBJ2-5 matches the DNA end more closely, so the J call is doubtful. The CDR3 length is 14 residues. From germline, CDR1 is SQVTM and CDR2 ANQGSEA. The CDR3 DNA follows: TGCAGCGTTGTTTGGGGGGATCTCCGAGAGACCCAGTACTTC. Translating it yields CSVVWGDLRETQYF.

V and J are TRBV29-1 and TRBJ2-1; D is unresolved. This CDR3 region has 11 residues. The germline gives CDR1 SQVTM, CDR2 ANQGSEA. With 2 bases removed from V and 13 bases from J, the gap between germline ends came to 12 bases. The CDR3 region has the DNA TGCAGCGTTGAACTCACAATGAGTCAGTTCTTC. Protein product: CSVELTMSQFF.

The rearrangement joins TRBV4-2 to TRBJ2-6, with unresolved D. V was shortened by 1 base and J by 0 bases, with 7 bases between the two germline ends. The CDR3 contains 16 residues. Germline CDR1 LGHNA, CDR2 YNFKEQ. CDR3 protein: CASSQAGNSGANVLTF. CDR3 nucleotides: TGTGCCAGCAGCCAAGCAGGCAACTCTGGGGCCAACGTCCTGACTTTC.

The chain employs TRBV4-1 and TRBJ1-2, with TRBD1 matching 10 bases. The CDR3 totals 16 residues. Germline V gene lookup returns CDR1 MGHRA and CDR2 YSYEKL. V lost 5 bases and J lost 5; bases outside the gene matches: 11. Written as DNA, the CDR3 is TGCGCCAGCAGCGCCGGACAGGGGGATATCTATTATGGCTACACCTTC. Its translation is CASSAGQGDIYYGYTF.

The genes are TRBV20-1 and TRBJ1-1; D is ambiguous. The V gene's germline CDR1 is DFQATT and CDR2 SNEGSKA (reference sequence). The CDR3 length is 13 residues. Trimming pared 3 bases from V and 1 base from J, leaving 9 bases between. CDR3 sequence: CSASFRGNTEAFF. Written as DNA, the CDR3 is TGCAGTGCTAGTTTTCGAGGGAACACTGAAGCTTTCTTT.

This clonotype was seen a few times. This sequence joins TRBV12-3 or TRBV12-4 and TRBJ2-5; TRBD2 matches at 8 bases. The CDR3 totals 15 residues. The J segment lost 3 bases and the V segment lost 5 bases, leaving 8 bases of the junction unmatched. The CDR3 DNA sequence: TGTGCCAGCAGTCTCTATCGAGCGGGAGAAGAGACCCAGTACTTC. Amino acids: CASSLYRAGEETQYF.

The chain recombines TRBV7-3 with TRBJ2-3, with 8 bases identical to TRBD2. In germline, CDR1 is SGHTA, CDR2 FQGTGA. Trimming at V came to 6 bases and at J to 0 bases, leaving 5 bases not matched to a gene. CDR3 length: 15 residues. For the CDR3, the DNA is TGTGCCAGCAGGGCTACTAGCGGTAGCACAGATACGCAGTATTTT. It specifies CASRATSGSTDTQYF. Using reference TRBV7-3 and TRBJ2-3 for the parts outside the CDR3, the full variable domain is GAGVSQTPSNKVTEKGKYVELRCDPISGHTALYWYRQSLGQGPEFLIYFQGTGAADDSGLPNDRFFAVRPEGSVSTLKIQRTERGDSAVYLCASRATSGSTDTQYFGPGTRLTVL.

As regards this clonotype: One junction end disagrees with the germline gene, perhaps due to a read error. The V call is TRBV12-3 or TRBV12-4, the J call TRBJ2-4; D is perhaps TRBD1 (5 bases). This CDR3 is built from 14 residues. The CDR3 sequence is CASSVVRAKNIQYF. CDR3 nucleotides: TGTGCCAGCAGTGTAGTCAGGGCTAAAAACATTCAGTACTTT.

A few counts support this clonotype. The V gene is TRBV20-1, the J gene TRBJ2-1; D is unclear. This CDR3 contains 15 residues. Trimming shortened V by 5 bases and J by 0 bases, and 14 bases separated the two germline ends. Germline CDR1 and CDR2: DFQATT and SNEGSKA (reference sequence). CDR3 coding DNA: TGCAGTGCTCGAATCCCGACGAGCTCCTACAATGAGCAGTTCTTC. Translating it yields CSARIPTSSYNEQFF.

This clonotype was seen more than once but under ten times. V is TRBV20-1 and J is TRBJ2-3; D not certain. CDR1 and CDR2 from the germline V gene are DFQATT and SNEGSKA (reference sequence). The CDR3 is 14 amino acids. The germline V and J ends were trimmed by 0 bases and 0 bases, with 7 bases remaining between them. DNA of the CDR3: TGCAGTGCTAGAGAAGGGTTTAGCACAGATACGCAGTATTTT. It specifies CSAREGFSTDTQYF.

The CDR3 spells CASSLALGQGTRISGNTIYF. DNA of the CDR3: TGTGCCAGCAGCTTAGCGCTGGGACAGGGGACAAGAATCTCTGGAAACACCATATATTTT. The chain uses TRBV7-2 and TRBJ1-3, with 10 nucleotides matching TRBD1. The CDR3 has 20 residues. V was clipped by 0 bases and J by 0 bases; unmatched bases: 11. In germline, CDR1 is SGHTA, CDR2 FQGNSA.

This clonotype showed up just a few times. The V call is TRBV6-1, the J call TRBJ2-7; tentative D call: TRBD2 (6 bases). The J call could be wrong; TRBJ2-5 is a better fit for the DNA end. From germline, CDR1 is MNHNS and CDR2 SASEGT. The CDR3 contains 15 residues. CDR3 amino acids: CASSALPGLIETQYF. The CDR3 nucleotides read TGTGCCAGCAGTGCACTCCCGGGACTGATCGAGACCCAGTACTTC.

The rearrangement links TRBV28 to TRBJ2-1, with TRBD2 matching 12 bases. The germline V gene encodes CDR1 MDHEN and CDR2 SYDVKM. The CDR3 totals 17 residues. The V segment lost 7 bases and the J segment 6 bases; nucleotides outside the gene matches: 13. The CDR3: CASITSPLAGGPNEQFF. CDR3 DNA: TGTGCCAGCATCACCTCCCCTCTAGCGGGAGGGCCCAATGAGCAGTTCTTC.

The V call is TRBV28, the J call TRBJ1-4, with 7 bases lining up with TRBD1. V dropped 6 bases and J dropped 7; count of bases not matched to a gene: 8. Germline V gene lookup returns CDR1 MDHEN and CDR2 SYDVKM. This CDR3 has 14 residues. The CDR3 spells CASRRTGGVEKLFF. The CDR3 nucleotides are TGTGCCAGCAGGCGGACAGGCGGGGTTGAAAAACTGTTTTTT.

The rearrangement joins TRBV29-1 to TRBJ1-1; D gene uncertain. The CDR3 totals 12 residues. Germline lookup yields CDR1 SQVTM and CDR2 ANQGSEA. Trimming took 4 bases from V and 8 from J, leaving 14 bases between them. The CDR3 is CSVGKGRDEAFF. CDR3 nucleotide sequence: TGCAGCGTTGGAAAAGGGAGAGACGAAGCTTTCTTT.

This chain links TRBV13 with TRBJ1-2, with a weak D call TRBD1 (5 bases). The CDR3 loop spans 14 amino acids. V dropped 5 bases and J dropped 6 bases, with 16 bases sitting between them. In germline, CDR1 is PRHDT, CDR2 FYEKMQ (reference sequence). Here the CDR3 reads CASSPAMGPDGYTF. CDR3 in DNA: TGTGCCAGCAGCCCCGCTATGGGGCCTGATGGCTACACCTTC.

This sequence joins TRBV27 and TRBJ2-5; TRBD2 matches 8 bases. Per the germline V gene, CDR1 is MNHEY and CDR2 is SMNVEV (reference sequence). CDR3 length: 15 amino acids. V was clipped by 0 bases and J by 11 bases; unmatched bases: 11. CDR3 amino acids: CASSLSPGGTTEQYF. CDR3 nucleotides: TGTGCCAGCAGTTTATCTCCGGGAGGGACGACGGAGCAGTACTTC.

This clonotype was detected a few times. This rearrangement joins TRBV4-3 to TRBJ1-5; D might be TRBD1 (5 bases). The CDR3 is 16 residues long. CDR1 and CDR2 from the germline V gene are LGHNA and YSLEER. Trimming pared 0 bases from V and 2 bases from J, leaving 11 bases between. The CDR3 spells CASSQDGTRGNQPQHF. Here the CDR3 DNA reads TGCGCCAGCAGCCAAGATGGTACCAGGGGCAATCAGCCCCAGCATTTT.

The rearrangement uses TRBV15 and TRBJ2-4, with TRBD1 identical over 9 bases. The J call is in doubt because the DNA end fits TRBJ2-7 better. Germline V gene data show CDR1 as LNHNV and CDR2 as YYDKDF (reference sequence). The CDR3 consists of 14 residues. Here the CDR3 DNA reads TGTGCCACCAGCCTGGACAGGGGAGGGGACGAGCAGTACTTC. This translates into CATSLDRGGDEQYF.

The V gene is TRBV28, the J gene TRBJ2-1; TRBD1 aligns across 9 bases. The DNA end is more similar to TRBJ2-7, so the J call may be wrong. Germline CDR1 is MDHEN and CDR2 is SYDVKM. The CDR3 has 16 residues. As DNA, the CDR3 is TGTGCCAGCAGTCCATGGGGACAGGGTTTCTTCCACGAGCAGTACTTC. The encoded protein is CASSPWGQGFFHEQYF.

CDR3 residues: CASRRTSGGSYNEQFF. The CDR3 DNA follows: TGTGCCAGCAGACGGACTAGCGGGGGGTCCTACAATGAGCAGTTCTTC. The chain links TRBV12-3 or TRBV12-4 to TRBJ2-1; 14 nucleotides agree with TRBD2. The CDR3 has 16 residues. V dropped 6 bases and J dropped 1; count of bases not matched to a gene: 2.

The chain recombines TRBV4-3 with TRBJ2-2; no clear D. The germline V gene has CDR1 LGHNA and CDR2 YSLEER. V lost 2 bases and J lost 4, with 8 bases in between. This CDR3 has 14 amino acids. CDR3 sequence (DNA): TGCGCCAGCAGCCAATCAGGACCCACCGGGGAGCTGTTTTTT. Protein sequence: CASSQSGPTGELFF.

V gene TRBV7-2 combines with J gene TRBJ2-5; D tentatively reads TRBD1 or TRBD2 (5 bases each). The closer fit of TRBJ2-7 to the DNA end suggests the J call may be wrong. From germline, CDR1 is SGHTA and CDR2 FQGNSA. CDR3 length: 15 amino acids. CDR3 sequence (DNA): TGTGCCAGCAGCTTACCCGGGACGGAGGACTACGAGCAGTACTTC. Its translation is CASSLPGTEDYEQYF.

The chain employs TRBV29-1 and TRBJ1-5; D is uncertain. The germline V gene has CDR1 SQVTM and CDR2 ANQGSEA. This CDR3 contains 13 residues. The ends were cut back, 3 bases at V and 4 bases at J, with 10 bases in the middle. The CDR3 DNA is TGCAGCGTTGAGTCCGGAAATAATCAGCCCCAGCATTTT. As protein: CSVESGNNQPQHF.

This sequence joins TRBV28 and TRBJ2-3; D is ambiguous. The ends were cut back, 6 bases at V and 0 bases at J, with 13 bases in the middle. Germline CDR1 is MDHEN and CDR2 is SYDVKM. The CDR3 is 15 amino acids. The CDR3 nucleotides are TGTGCCAGCAGCCGTGACACCACTAGCACAGATACGCAGTATTTT. It encodes CASSRDTTSTDTQYF.

This clonotype was picked up many times. J is TRBJ2-5 and V is TRBV29-1, with a tentative D call TRBD2 (5 bases). The CDR3 length is 14 residues. Trimming took 5 bases from V and 11 from J, leaving 24 bases between them. Germline assignment: CDR1 SQVTM and CDR2 ANQGSEA. The CDR3 DNA reads TGCAGCGTTACCCGGACTGACGGTATTACGGGGCAGTACTTC. The encoded protein is CSVTRTDGITGQYF.

This clonotype appeared a few times. CDR3 in amino acids: CASSQDPISLTLTDTQYF. The CDR3 coding sequence is TGCGCCAGCAGCCAAGATCCAATCTCACTCACCCTCACAGATACGCAGTATTTT. This chain links TRBV4-3 with TRBJ2-3; D gene ambiguous. The germline V gene has CDR1 LGHNA and CDR2 YSLEER. Deletions cut 0 bases from V and 2 bases from J, with 18 bases between. The CDR3 is made up of 18 amino acids.